These 24 T cell receptor beta chains came from one sample sequenced in a study of T cell responses to AZD1222 COVID-19 vaccine. Sequencing used immunoSEQ multiplex PCR; TCRdb keeps in-frame clones, though not all of them. The table lists some 110,000 clones, roughly nine tenths of them singletons. Sequenced here: peripheral blood, sampled on day 0 of AZD1222 vaccination. These receptors originate from an adult in good health.

Only a few counts were recorded for this clone. This chain uses TRBV4-3 with TRBJ1-2, with 9 bases lining up with TRBD1. V dropped 3 bases and J dropped 7; count of bases not matched to a gene: 9. Germline CDR1 LGHNA, CDR2 YSLEER. This CDR3 has 15 amino acids. The CDR3 sequence: CASSHPGQGMAGYTF. The CDR3 DNA follows: TGCGCCAGCAGCCACCCGGGACAGGGTATGGCTGGCTACACCTTC.

The V call is TRBV6-5, the J call TRBJ1-4; maybe TRBD1 (5 bases). V dropped 4 bases and J dropped 8 bases, with 14 bases sitting between them. Germline CDR1 is MNHEY and CDR2 is SVGAGI. The CDR3 loop spans 14 amino acids. CDR3 coding DNA: TGTGCCAGCAGTTTGGGGAGGGGCCGAGAAAAACTGTTTTTT. Protein sequence: CASSLGRGREKLFF.

The V call is TRBV5-4, the J call TRBJ1-5; D gene ambiguous. Trimming shortened V by 4 bases and J by 15 bases, and 11 bases separated the two germline ends. Germline V gene sequence: CDR1 SGHNT, CDR2 YYREEE (reference sequence). The CDR3 covers 10 residues. This CDR3 is CASSILKTHF. As DNA, the CDR3 is TGTGCCAGCAGCATACTAAAAACGCATTTT.

The chain is built from TRBV4-3 and TRBJ2-6, with D possibly TRBD1 on 5 matching bases. Trimming took off 1 base at V and 0 bases at J, with 10 bases between the two ends. The CDR3 is 17 amino acids. Per the germline V gene, CDR1 is LGHNA and CDR2 is YSLEER. The CDR3 is CASSQAGPPSGANVLTF. CDR3 DNA sequence: TGCGCCAGCAGCCAAGCAGGGCCCCCCTCTGGGGCCAACGTCCTGACTTTC.

This clone is a singleton in its sample. This chain links TRBV5-1 with TRBJ2-1; D is ambiguous. Germline values: CDR1 SGHRS, CDR2 YFSETQ. This CDR3 contains 12 residues. Trimming took 5 bases from V and 8 from J, leaving 11 bases between them. CDR3 residues: CASSPLGDEQFF. CDR3 DNA sequence: TGCGCCAGCAGTCCTCTTGGGGATGAGCAGTTCTTC.

The chain links TRBV4-2 to TRBJ1-6, with D unclear. CDR1 is LGHNA, CDR2 YNFKEQ, per germline. This CDR3 has 18 amino acids. V lost 1 base and J lost 5, with 18 bases in between. The CDR3 loop is CASSQGSAFDGDNSPLHF. The CDR3 nucleotides are TGTGCCAGCAGCCAAGGTTCGGCCTTCGACGGTGATAATTCACCCCTCCACTTT.

V and J are TRBV5-1 and TRBJ2-5; D not resolved. Germline V lookup: CDR1 SGHRS, CDR2 YFSETQ. CDR3 length: 12 amino acids. Between the trimmed V and J ends, which lost 0 bases and 5 bases, there was a span of 5 bases. The CDR3 spells CASSLGRETQYF. The CDR3, as DNA: TGCGCCAGCAGCTTGGGTAGGGAGACCCAGTACTTC.

The chain uses TRBV24-1 and TRBJ2-2; D perhaps matches TRBD2 (6 bases). The V end was cut by 9 bases, the J end by 4 bases, with 20 bases between. Germline values: CDR1 KGHDR, CDR2 SFDVKD. This CDR3 spans 16 amino acids. As DNA, the CDR3 is TGTGCCACCTCCCCCCGGGGACTCCATCCCACCGGGGAGCTGTTTTTT. It specifies CATSPRGLHPTGELFF.

This rearrangement joins TRBV7-2 to TRBJ2-1; TRBD2 matches at 9 bases. The germline V gene encodes CDR1 SGHTA and CDR2 FQGNSA. J gave up 4 bases and V 3 bases, and 4 bases lay outside the gene matches. The CDR3 sequence is 15 residues long. This CDR3 reads CASSFRTSDYNEQFF. The CDR3 coding sequence is TGTGCCAGCAGCTTTCGGACTAGCGATTACAATGAGCAGTTCTTC. Variable domain in full (rest from reference TRBV7-2 and TRBJ2-1): GAGVSQSPSNKVTEKGKDVELRCDPISGHTALYWYRQSLGQGLEFLIYFQGNSAPDKSGLPSDRFSAERTGGSVSTLTIQRTQQEDSAVYLCASSFRTSDYNEQFFGPGTRLTVL.

This clone showed up just once. The genes are TRBV6-2 or TRBV6-3 and TRBJ2-7; D not certain. The germline V gene encodes CDR1 MNHEY and CDR2 SVGEGT. V lost 5 bases and J lost 0, with 5 bases in between. CDR3 length equals 12 residues. The CDR3 sequence is CASSRLSYEQYF. CDR3 coding DNA: TGTGCCAGCAGTCGGCTCTCCTACGAGCAGTACTTC.

This clone was counted a single time. V gene TRBV7-9 combines with J gene TRBJ2-7; 7 nucleotides match TRBD2. CDR3 size: 14 residues. Germline assignment: CDR1 SEHNR and CDR2 FQNEAQ (reference sequence). The trim removed 5 bases at V and 0 bases at J, leaving 4 bases unmatched. The CDR3 DNA reads TGTGCCAGCAGCCCGGGGACTAACTCCTACGAGCAGTACTTC. It translates to CASSPGTNSYEQYF. Complete variable domain (other parts from reference TRBV7-9 and TRBJ2-7): DTGVSQNPRHKITKRGQNVTFRCDPISEHNRLYWYRQTLGQGPEFLTYFQNEAQLEKSRLLSDRFSAERPKGSFSTLEIQRTEQGDSAMYLCASSPGTNSYEQYFGPGTRLTVT.

This clone was detected ten times or more. The V call is TRBV2, the J call TRBJ2-7, with D perhaps TRBD1 (5 bases). Trimming removed 4 bases at V and 0 bases at J, with 22 bases between. Germline V gene sequence: CDR1 SNHLY, CDR2 FYNNEI. CDR3 length: 18 amino acids. In DNA form, the CDR3 reads TGTGCCAGCAGTGGGTTGAAGGGCTTGACAGTACTCTCCTACGAGCAGTACTTC. Translation: CASSGLKGLTVLSYEQYF. The whole variable domain, remainder taken from reference TRBV2 and TRBJ2-7, is EPEVTQTPSHQVTQMGQEVILRCVPISNHLYFYWYRQILGQKVEFLVSFYNNEISEKSEIFDDQFSVERPDGSNFTLKIRSTKLEDSAMYFCASSGLKGLTVLSYEQYFGPGTRLTVT.

The rearrangement joins TRBV6-5 to TRBJ1-2; D uncertain. Germline-derived CDR1 and CDR2 are MNHEY and SVGAGI. The CDR3 totals 11 residues. Between the trimmed V and J ends, which lost 6 bases and 8 bases, there was a span of 10 bases. CDR3 sequence: CASRVVSGYTF. The CDR3, as DNA: TGTGCCAGCAGGGTCGTTTCGGGCTACACCTTC.

The chain carries TRBV7-3 and TRBJ2-1, with TRBD1 matching 8 bases. The CDR3 runs 18 residues. V lost 2 bases to trimming and J lost 0 bases; unmatched junction nucleotides: 9. The germline V gene encodes CDR1 SGHTA and CDR2 FQGTGA. The CDR3 spells CASSLRGPGGGSYNEQFF. The CDR3 DNA reads TGTGCCAGCAGCTTACGGGGACCAGGGGGCGGCTCCTACAATGAGCAGTTCTTC.

J is TRBJ2-7 and V is TRBV6-5; 9 nucleotides align to TRBD1. Germline assignment: CDR1 MNHEY and CDR2 SVGAGI. The CDR3 length is 14 residues. The J segment lost 5 bases and the V segment lost 4 bases, leaving 6 bases of the junction unmatched. The CDR3 sequence is CASSFRDRVHEQYF. Written as DNA, the CDR3 is TGTGCCAGCAGTTTCCGGGACAGGGTCCACGAGCAGTACTTC.

The gene calls are TRBV7-9 and TRBJ1-1; D is perhaps TRBD1 (5 bases). The CDR3 spans 14 residues. V shed 5 bases and J shed 3 bases, with 13 bases lying between them. Germline-derived CDR1 and CDR2 are SEHNR and FQNEAQ (reference sequence). The CDR3 DNA follows: TGTGCCAGCAGCCCCCTGACAGAGCACACTGAAGCTTTCTTT. This translates into CASSPLTEHTEAFF.

Turning to this clone: Other DNA sequences of this sample code for an identical CDR3. The chain employs TRBV6-5 and TRBJ1-2, with 10 bases lining up with TRBD1. With V trimmed by 5 bases and J by 5 bases, 2 bases remained unmatched. This CDR3 has 13 amino acids. Germline V gene data show CDR1 as MNHEY and CDR2 as SVGAGI. The CDR3 bases are TGTGCCAGCAGTAGGGACAGGGGTTATGGCTACACCTTC. Translated, it gives CASSRDRGYGYTF.

The V gene is TRBV5-5, the J gene TRBJ1-1; 9 positions agree with TRBD1. The CDR3 extends over 16 amino acids. Germline values: CDR1 SGHKS, CDR2 YYEKEE (reference sequence). Trimming removed 5 bases from V and 0 bases from J; junction bases left unmatched: 8. CDR3 sequence: CASRLLHRGLNTEAFF. The DNA of the CDR3 is TGTGCCAGCAGATTACTCCACAGGGGGCTGAACACTGAAGCTTTCTTT.

The V gene is TRBV6-2 or TRBV6-3, the J gene TRBJ2-7, with D possibly TRBD1 on 6 matching bases. Germline assignment: CDR1 MNHEY and CDR2 SVGEGT. The length of the CDR3 is 12 residues. V was clipped by 6 bases and J by 3 bases, with 9 bases between them. CDR3 DNA: TGTGCCAGCAGCCTGGACAGCTACGAGCAGTACTTC. The encoded protein is CASSLDSYEQYF.

This clone came up a few times. The chain joins TRBV28 to TRBJ2-1; D unclear. CDR3 size: 13 residues. Trimming pared 7 bases from V and 8 bases from J, leaving 15 bases between. Germline lookup yields CDR1 MDHEN and CDR2 SYDVKM. CDR3 loop: CASTLTAYHEQFF. The CDR3 DNA reads as TGTGCCAGCACCTTAACGGCTTACCATGAGCAGTTCTTC.

This chain uses TRBV12-5 with TRBJ2-1, with D uncertain. CDR1 LGHNT and CDR2 FRNRAP come from the germline V gene. CDR3 length: 12 residues. V dropped 11 bases and J dropped 4 bases, with 12 bases sitting between them. The CDR3 nucleotides read TGTGCTGAAGGCGGTGCGTACAATGAGCAGTTCTTC. This translates into CAEGGAYNEQFF.

CDR3 in amino acids: CASTEVAVSYEQYF. CDR3 nucleotide sequence: TGTGCCAGCACAGAGGTAGCGGTGTCCTACGAGCAGTACTTC. The rearrangement links TRBV28 to TRBJ2-7, with TRBD2 as a possible D gene (6 bases). Germline V gene sequence: CDR1 MDHEN, CDR2 SYDVKM. The V gene lost 7 bases and the J gene lost 1 base, with 14 bases spanning the gap. The CDR3 extends over 14 amino acids.

The genes are TRBV5-4 and TRBJ1-1, with no clear D. The CDR3 is 15 amino acids. Germline CDR1 and CDR2: SGHNT and YYREEE (reference sequence). Trimming stripped 0 bases from V and 0 bases from J, with 9 bases between. The CDR3 DNA sequence: TGTGCCAGCAGCTTGGGCGCAAGCATGAACACTGAAGCTTTCTTT. Protein product: CASSLGASMNTEAFF.

V gene TRBV27 combines with J gene TRBJ1-1; D is unresolved. Trimming pared 6 bases from V and 3 bases from J, leaving 20 bases between. This CDR3 has 16 residues. Germline CDR1 is MNHEY and CDR2 is SMNVEV (reference sequence). CDR3 coding DNA: TGTGCCAGCAGCCCCCTGGGGTTAAACTCGGACACTGAAGCTTTCTTT. Amino acid sequence: CASSPLGLNSDTEAFF.